The 8 T cell receptor beta chains below come from one sample, sequenced in a study of neoadjuvant anti-PD-1 for oral cavity cancer. TCRdb keeps only in-frame clones here, not all; method: immunoSEQ multiplex PCR. The sample records about 13,000 clones, 67% being singletons. The time point is: after neoadjuvant nivolumab, at surgical resection. Sequences were derived from PBMCs, sampled after nivolumab (anti-PD-1) treatment. Receptors were obtained from a person aged 40 to 85 with oral cavity squamous cell carcinoma.

The genes are TRBV11-2 and TRBJ2-3, with D tentatively TRBD2 (6 bases). Trimming stripped 1 base from V and 1 base from J, with 15 bases between. This CDR3 spans 17 amino acids. CDR1 SGHAT and CDR2 FQNNGV come from the germline V gene. The CDR3 spells CASSLGAWDSRTDTQYF. CDR3 bases: TGTGCCAGCAGCTTAGGCGCGTGGGACTCCCGCACAGATACGCAGTATTTT.

This chain connects TRBV6-4 to TRBJ2-3, with 7 bases aligning to TRBD2. V shed 3 bases, J shed 1 base, and the junction held 4 bases outside the gene matches. The CDR3 is made up of 15 amino acids. The germline CDR1 and CDR2 sequences are MRHNA and SNTAGT. The CDR3 coding sequence is TGTGCCAGCAGTGAGGGGGGGAGCGGCACAGATACGCAGTATTTT. Translating gives CASSEGGSGTDTQYF.

This chain joins TRBV9 and TRBJ2-3; possibly TRBD1 or TRBD2 for D (5 bases each). CDR1 SGDLS and CDR2 YYNGEE come from the germline V gene. V lost 3 bases and J lost 5, with 16 bases in between. CDR3 length: 15 amino acids. The CDR3 nucleotides are TGTGCCAGCAGCGGTCCAAGGGGAGTACGAGATACGCAGTATTTT. Protein: CASSGPRGVRDTQYF.

This clone was picked up a small number of times. The J gene is TRBJ2-3, the V gene TRBV19; a weak D match, TRBD1 (5 bases). Germline V gene sequence: CDR1 LNHDA, CDR2 SQIVND (reference sequence). The V end lost 5 bases, the J end lost 6 bases, and 9 bases lay between the germline ends. The CDR3 is 12 amino acids. The CDR3 is CASSDPGDTQYF. CDR3 DNA sequence: TGTGCCAGTAGTGACCCAGGGGATACGCAGTATTTT.

The chain has TRBV4-2 and TRBJ2-3; tentatively, D is TRBD2 (6 bases). V was shortened by 1 base and J by 4 bases, with 18 bases between the two germline ends. This CDR3 has 17 residues. Germline V gene lookup returns CDR1 LGHNA and CDR2 YNFKEQ. CDR3 loop: CASSQAGDGLGADTQYF. The CDR3 DNA sequence: TGTGCCAGCAGCCAAGCGGGAGATGGGTTAGGTGCAGATACGCAGTATTTT.

The chain links TRBV30 to TRBJ1-2, with 10 positions matching TRBD1. V was clipped by 5 bases and J by 8 bases; unmatched bases: 2. The CDR3 contains 11 residues. Germline lookup yields CDR1 GTSNPN and CDR2 SVGIG (reference sequence). This CDR3 is CAWWDRGGYTF. As DNA, the CDR3 is TGTGCCTGGTGGGACAGGGGAGGCTACACCTTC. The whole variable domain, filled in from reference TRBV30 and TRBJ1-2, reads SQTIHQWPATLVQPVGSPLSLECTVEGTSNPNLYWYRQAAGRGLQLLFYSVGIGQISSEVPQNLSASRPQDRQFILSSKKLLLSDSGFYLCAWWDRGGYTFGSGTRLTVV.

This sequence joins TRBV7-8 and TRBJ2-7, with 11 bases matching TRBD2. Trimming at V came to 4 bases and at J to 5 bases, leaving 10 bases not matched to a gene. The germline gives CDR1 SGHVS, CDR2 FQNEAQ. This CDR3 is 16 amino acids long. The CDR3 bases are TGTGCCAGCAGCTCATGGGTAGCGGGAGGGCCCCACGAGCAGTACTTC. Translated: CASSSWVAGGPHEQYF.

A few counts support this clone. The chain combines TRBV4-1 with TRBJ1-1, with 8 nucleotides matching TRBD1. Germline CDR1 reads MGHRA; CDR2 reads YSYEKL. CDR3 length: 15 residues. Losses at the gene ends were 4 bases for V and 4 bases for J; bases not matched to a gene: 8. CDR3 nucleotide sequence: TGCGCCAGCAGCCGCGTCCAGGGGGCGGGCACTGAAGCTTTCTTT. Its protein is CASSRVQGAGTEAFF.